One sample yielded the 28 T cell receptor beta chains listed below, sequenced in a study of radiation and T cells in renal cell carcinoma. As to treatment: treatment-naive control, cytoreductive nephrectomy. Clones were sequenced by immunoSEQ multiplex PCR, and TCRdb holds only the in-frame ones, with some missing. Here the sample spans under 9,000 clones, roughly 69% being singletons. The sample in question was tumor tissue, obtained from a patient whose treatment was nephrectomy without radiotherapy. These receptors originate from a man in his 60s with renal cell carcinoma.

The chain is built from TRBV7-3 and TRBJ2-7; D is possibly TRBD2 (6 bases). With 5 bases removed from V and 3 bases from J, the gap between germline ends came to 11 bases. CDR1 is SGHTA and CDR2 is FQGTGA in the germline V gene. This CDR3 region has 13 residues. CDR3 sequence reads: CASSAEGGYEQYF. Here the CDR3 DNA reads TGTGCCAGCAGCGCAGAGGGAGGCTACGAGCAGTACTTC.

This chain connects TRBV5-3 to TRBJ2-7, with D unresolved. TRBV5-3 is annotated as an ORF whose role is uncertain. This CDR3 has 12 amino acids. Trimming stripped 3 bases from V and 0 bases from J, with 4 bases between. In DNA, the CDR3 is TGTGCCAGAAGCTGTAGCTCCTACGAGCAGTACTTC. Translating it yields CARSCSSYEQYF.

The chain links TRBV10-2 to TRBJ2-7, with no clear D. Germline-derived CDR1 and CDR2 are WSHSY and SAAADI. This CDR3 has 13 amino acids. The ends were cut back, 7 bases at V and 0 bases at J, with 10 bases in the middle. As DNA, the CDR3 is TGCGCCAGCAAAAGGACGGCCTCCTACGAGCAGTACTTC. As protein: CASKRTASYEQYF.

The chain is built from TRBV5-1 and TRBJ1-1, with TRBD1 matching 7 bases. Germline values: CDR1 SGHRS, CDR2 YFSETQ. This CDR3 is built from 14 residues. Unmatched junction bases numbered 6, after V lost 3 bases and J lost 4 bases. The CDR3 coding sequence is TGCGCCAGCAGCTCAATACCAGGGGGCACTGAAGCTTTCTTT. It specifies CASSSIPGGTEAFF.

The genes are TRBV6-5 and TRBJ2-7; 7 bases fit TRBD1. This CDR3 comprises 13 residues. Germline loops: CDR1 MNHEY, CDR2 SVGAGI. The ends lost 5 bases at V and 5 bases at J; junction bases unmatched: 6. CDR3 sequence (DNA): TGTGCCAGCAGTAGGACAGGTTGGGACGAGCAGTACTTC. Translated, it gives CASSRTGWDEQYF.

This rearrangement joins TRBV4-2 to TRBJ2-5; TRBD2 matches 8 bases. Per germline, CDR1 LGHNA and CDR2 YNFKEQ. The V gene end was trimmed by 0 bases and the J gene end by 7 bases; junction bases not matched to a gene: 13. The CDR3 is made up of 17 amino acids. Here the CDR3 DNA reads TGTGCCAGCAGCCAAGATCCCCCCGGGACTAGTCATGCGACCCAGTACTTC. It encodes CASSQDPPGTSHATQYF.

CDR3 in amino acids: CASSLDLQGGTQYF. CDR3 DNA sequence: TGTGCCAGCAGCTTAGACTTGCAGGGAGGCACGCAGTATTTT. The chain recombines TRBV11-3 with TRBJ2-3; TRBD2 might be the D (6 bases). V was trimmed by 0 bases and J by 9 bases, leaving 13 bases between them. In germline, CDR1 is SGHNT, CDR2 YENEEA. The CDR3 is 14 residues long.

The chain is built from TRBV4-2 and TRBJ1-5, with TRBD1 matching 10 bases. J gave up 1 base and V 3 bases, and 18 bases lay outside the gene matches. The CDR3 runs 21 residues. CDR1 and CDR2 (germline): LGHNA, YNFKEQ. CDR3 in amino acids: CASSHIPPRWTGGLSNQPQHF. CDR3 sequence (DNA): TGTGCCAGCAGCCATATCCCCCCGAGGTGGACAGGGGGATTGAGCAATCAGCCCCAGCATTTT.

The V call is TRBV9, the J call TRBJ2-3, with TRBD2 identical over 7 bases. Trimming removed 0 bases from V and 2 bases from J; junction bases left unmatched: 12. The CDR3 consists of 18 residues. Germline V gene sequence: CDR1 SGDLS, CDR2 YYNGEE. CDR3 loop: CASSVEPATSRPTDTQYF. CDR3 nucleotides: TGTGCCAGCAGCGTAGAGCCCGCGACTAGCCGGCCCACAGATACGCAGTATTTT.

This clone showed up just a few times. This chain links TRBV5-1 with TRBJ2-7; TRBD2 agrees at 7 bases. The ends lost 4 bases at V and 4 bases at J; junction bases unmatched: 8. The CDR3 covers 14 residues. The germline V gene has CDR1 SGHRS and CDR2 YFSETQ. CDR3 amino acids: CASSPARETYEQYF. The DNA for the CDR3 is TGCGCCAGCAGCCCGGCGCGGGAGACTTACGAGCAGTACTTC.

Here the CDR3 DNA reads TGCAGCGTCACCGACCGCCTCATGAACACTGAAGCTTTCTTT. Translated: CSVTDRLMNTEAFF. The chain couples TRBV29-1 to TRBJ1-1; D gene uncertain. CDR1 and CDR2 from the germline V gene are SQVTM and ANQGSEA. This CDR3 contains 14 residues. Trimming took off 6 bases at V and 0 bases at J, with 14 bases between the two ends. The entire variable domain, with the rest obtained from reference TRBV29-1 and TRBJ1-1, is as follows: SAVISQKPSRDICQRGTSLTIQCQVDSQVTMMFWYRQQPGQSLTLIATANQGSEATYESGFVIDKFPISRPNLTFSTLTVSNMSPEDSSIYLCSVTDRLMNTEAFFGQGTRLTVV.

V and J are TRBV28 and TRBJ2-5; D gene uncertain. The CDR3 sequence is 13 residues long. The germline V gene encodes CDR1 MDHEN and CDR2 SYDVKM. V lost 2 bases and J 7 bases, leaving 11 bases between the germline ends. The CDR3 DNA sequence: TGTGCCAGCAGTTTACAGAGCCCGAGGACCCAGTACTTC. Encoded protein: CASSLQSPRTQYF.

V usage is TRBV2 and J usage is TRBJ1-1; 9 nucleotides match TRBD1. CDR3 length equals 13 residues. V lost 6 bases, J lost 7 bases, and 6 bases stayed unmatched. Germline CDR1 is SNHLY and CDR2 is FYNNEI. CDR3 nucleotides: TGTGCCAGCAGCGGACAGGGGAGGAGTGAAGCTTTCTTT. Protein: CASSGQGRSEAFF.

The chain is built from TRBV18 and TRBJ1-1; weak D call: TRBD1 (6 bases). V lost 3 bases and J lost 6, with 14 bases in between. Germline values: CDR1 KGHSH, CDR2 LQKENI. The CDR3 is 14 amino acids. CDR3 sequence reads: CASSPLPGGAEAFF. In DNA form, the CDR3 reads TGTGCCAGCTCACCCCTGCCGGGGGGCGCTGAAGCTTTCTTT.

This clone was recorded once. This chain uses TRBV18 with TRBJ1-1, with a possible D match to TRBD1 (6 bases). The V and J ends lost 3 bases and 1 base respectively, with 9 bases between them. The CDR3 spans 14 residues. The germline V gene encodes CDR1 KGHSH and CDR2 LQKENI. The CDR3 DNA is TGTGCCAGCTCACCGCAGACAGGGAACACTGAAGCTTTCTTT. It yields the protein CASSPQTGNTEAFF.

The V gene is TRBV19, the J gene TRBJ1-2, with 8 bases matching TRBD1. V dropped 6 bases and J dropped 3; count of bases not matched to a gene: 6. This CDR3 comprises 14 residues. Per germline, CDR1 LNHDA and CDR2 SQIVND (reference sequence). For the CDR3, the DNA is TGTGCCAGTAGACACGGACAGGGATACTATGGCTACACCTTC. Translation gives CASRHGQGYYGYTF.

V usage is TRBV7-8 and J usage is TRBJ2-1; 7 positions match TRBD1. The CDR3 spans 16 residues. The germline gives CDR1 SGHVS, CDR2 FQNEAQ. V lost 1 base, J lost 1 base, and 4 bases stayed unmatched. The CDR3 is CASSLGDRTSYNEQFF. The CDR3 DNA is TGTGCCAGCAGCTTAGGGGACAGAACTTCCTACAATGAGCAGTTCTTC.

The chain couples TRBV27 to TRBJ2-5, with 7 nucleotides matching TRBD1. V was clipped by 4 bases and J by 0 bases; unmatched bases: 2. The germline CDR1 and CDR2 sequences are MNHEY and SMNVEV (reference sequence). There are 14 residues in the CDR3. DNA for the CDR3: TGTGCCAGCAGTTATACAGGGGACCAAGAGACCCAGTACTTC. It is translated as CASSYTGDQETQYF.

The chain employs TRBV11-2 and TRBJ2-7; TRBD1 matches at 7 bases. The CDR3 consists of 16 residues. The germline gives CDR1 SGHAT, CDR2 FQNNGV. The junction had 18 bases not matched to a gene; V was cut back by 6 bases and J by 7 bases. The CDR3 DNA follows: TGTGCCAGCAGTCACAATCGGGACAGAGTCGTGTCAGAGCAGTACTTC. It translates to CASSHNRDRVVSEQYF. Complete variable domain (other parts from reference TRBV11-2 and TRBJ2-7): EAGVAQSPRYKIIEKRQSVAFWCNPISGHATLYWYQQILGQGPKLLIQFQNNGVVDDSQLPKDRFSAERLKGVDSTLKIQPAKLEDSAVYLCASSHNRDRVVSEQYFGPGTRLTVT.

V usage is TRBV5-4 and J usage is TRBJ2-6, with 9 bases that match TRBD2. The junction had 2 bases not matched to a gene; V was cut back by 4 bases and J by 3 bases. CDR3 size: 15 residues. Germline-derived CDR1 and CDR2 are SGHNT and YYREEE (reference sequence). The CDR3: CASSRAGGGANVLTF. CDR3 bases: TGTGCCAGCAGCAGAGCGGGGGGTGGGGCCAACGTCCTGACTTTC.

This chain uses TRBV4-1 with TRBJ2-1; D is unresolved. The ends were cut back, 3 bases at V and 10 bases at J, with 10 bases in the middle. Germline V gives CDR1 MGHRA, CDR2 YSYEKL. The CDR3 is 12 amino acids. Written as DNA, the CDR3 is TGCGCCAGCAGCCATTTAATGGACGAGCAGTTCTTC. Translated, it gives CASSHLMDEQFF.

This clone was seen a few times. This sequence joins TRBV28 and TRBJ2-7, with TRBD2 identical over 10 bases. V trimming: 6 bases; J trimming: 6 bases; junction bases outside the gene matches: 11. The CDR3 totals 15 residues. From germline, CDR1 is MDHEN and CDR2 SYDVKM. CDR3 protein: CASRTSGWGRGEQYF. Here the CDR3 DNA reads TGTGCCAGCAGGACTAGCGGGTGGGGTCGGGGCGAGCAGTACTTC. Looking up the rest from reference TRBV28 and TRBJ2-7 gives the full variable domain: DVKVTQSSRYLVKRTGEKVFLECVQDMDHENMFWYRQDPGLGLRLIYFSYDVKMKEKGDIPEGYSVSREKKERFSLILESASTNQTSMYLCASRTSGWGRGEQYFGPGTRLTVT.

The chain is built from TRBV27 and TRBJ2-5; 10 bases align to TRBD2. The CDR3 is made up of 15 amino acids. From germline, CDR1 is MNHEY and CDR2 SMNVEV (reference sequence). J gave up 10 bases and V 7 bases, and 15 bases lay outside the gene matches. The CDR3 protein is CASTFQLAGPRGQYF. CDR3 bases: TGTGCCAGCACCTTTCAACTAGCGGGACCCAGGGGCCAGTACTTC.

The chain couples TRBV4-2 to TRBJ2-5; 7 bases are shared with TRBD1. Per the germline V gene, CDR1 is LGHNA and CDR2 is YNFKEQ. The V gene end was trimmed by 5 bases and the J gene end by 6 bases; junction bases not matched to a gene: 9. The CDR3 is made up of 14 amino acids. The CDR3 DNA reads as TGTGCCAGCAGCTCAGGACAGGAGATAAAGACCCAGTACTTC. Its translation: CASSSGQEIKTQYF.

This chain uses TRBV2 with TRBJ1-1, with TRBD1 matching over 8 bases. This CDR3 comprises 16 residues. Germline lookup yields CDR1 SNHLY and CDR2 FYNNEI. V lost 3 bases, J lost 0 bases, and 6 bases stayed unmatched. In DNA, the CDR3 is TGTGCCAGCAGTGAGGACAGGGTTGCGGTGAACACTGAAGCTTTCTTT. Residues: CASSEDRVAVNTEAFF.

This clone is categorized as medium-sized. V and J are TRBV11-3 and TRBJ1-5; D may be TRBD1 (6 bases). This CDR3 has 13 amino acids. The V end lost 5 bases, the J end lost 4 bases, and 9 bases lay between the germline ends. Germline V lookup: CDR1 SGHNT, CDR2 YENEEA. CDR3 loop: CASSLTGNQPQHF. For the CDR3, the DNA is TGTGCCAGCAGCCTAACAGGGAATCAGCCCCAGCATTTT.

CDR3 nucleotides: TGCGCCAGCAGCCAAGAAGGGAACTATGGCTACACCTTC. This translates into CASSQEGNYGYTF. The chain combines TRBV4-3 with TRBJ1-2, with D unresolved. Germline lookup yields CDR1 LGHNA and CDR2 YSLEER. V was cut by 0 bases and J by 2 bases, with 4 bases left in between. This CDR3 is 13 amino acids long.

The CDR3 reads CASTVRGIYGYTF. In DNA form, the CDR3 reads TGTGCCAGCACCGTGAGGGGGATTTATGGCTACACCTTC. The chain employs TRBV13 and TRBJ1-2, with TRBD1 as a possible D gene (6 bases). The germline CDR1 and CDR2 sequences are PRHDT and FYEKMQ (reference sequence). V was pared by 7 bases and J by 5 bases, with 14 bases between. The CDR3 has 13 amino acids.